This paragraph reports one T cell receptor (beta chain). V dropped 0 bases and J dropped 1 base, with 10 bases sitting between them. The germline gives CDR1 SGHVS, CDR2 FQNEAQ. The CDR3 consists of 16 residues. The whole isolated RNA underwent reverse transcription, so sequencing captured expressed TCRB transcripts. The repertoire was sequenced with immunoSEQ multiplex PCR; TCRdb's copy has only in-frame clones and lacks some. Among almost 350,000 clones listed, around a fifth were seen once. This entry belongs to a study of beta chain features in type 1 diabetes. About the research overall: Healthy donors and patients had similar age, gender and cell yields.

In total, each donor contributed a single heparinised blood draw that averaged around 110 mL. The chain joins TRBV7-8 to TRBJ1-5; no firm D call. The sequencing sample was made of naive CD4+ T cells from blood. The TCR was taken from a woman aged 18-35 years in good health. CDR3 sequence: CASSLASGDSNQPQHF. CDR3 DNA sequence: TGTGCCAGCAGCTTAGCCTCGGGAGACAGCAATCAGCCCCAGCATTTT.